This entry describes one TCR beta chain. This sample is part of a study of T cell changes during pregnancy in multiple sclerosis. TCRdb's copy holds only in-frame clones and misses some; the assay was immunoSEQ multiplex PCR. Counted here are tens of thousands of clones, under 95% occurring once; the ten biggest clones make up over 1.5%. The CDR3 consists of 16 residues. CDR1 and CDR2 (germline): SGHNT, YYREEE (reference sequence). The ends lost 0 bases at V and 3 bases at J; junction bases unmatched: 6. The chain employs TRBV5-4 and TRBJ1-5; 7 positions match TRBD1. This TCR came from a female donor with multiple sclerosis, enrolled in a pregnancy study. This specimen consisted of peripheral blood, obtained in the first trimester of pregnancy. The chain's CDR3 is CASSLAGGQPNQPQHF. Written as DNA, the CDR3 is TGTGCCAGCAGCTTGGCAGGGGGACAGCCCAATCAGCCCCAGCATTTT.